The 17 T cell receptor beta chains below all came from one sample that was sequenced in a study of cytomegalovirus exposure and HLA in healthy donors. Both 60 Vbeta primers and 13 Jbeta primers went into the PCR. The assay was immunoSEQ multiplex PCR, and TCRdb's table has in-frame clones only and misses some. The sample table includes approximately 130,000 clones. The source material was PBMCs. The receptor source for this set is a woman aged 55-75 years in good health and CMV-seronegative.

V usage is TRBV28 and J usage is TRBJ1-2, with 7 bases identical to TRBD1. J was trimmed by 0 bases and V by 7 bases; bases with no gene match: 5. The CDR3 sequence is 14 residues long. Germline V gene sequence: CDR1 MDHEN, CDR2 SYDVKM. CDR3 in DNA: TGTGCCAGCATAGGGGGCAGAGCTAACTATGGCTACACCTTC. Translated: CASIGGRANYGYTF.

As concerns this clone: Germline is not matched at one junction end, which may reflect a read error. This rearrangement joins TRBV7-7 to TRBJ2-1, with TRBD2 matching over 13 bases. CDR1 is SSHAT and CDR2 is FNYEAQ in the germline V gene (reference sequence). The CDR3 sequence is 18 residues long. The CDR3 DNA is TGTGCTAGCAGCCCCCGGACTAGCGGGAGTGAGCGCTACAATGAGCAGTTCTTC. It translates to CASSPRTSGSERYNEQFF.

The chain joins TRBV2 to TRBJ1-3; D remains unclear. This CDR3 has 15 amino acids. The V and J ends lost 4 bases and 0 bases respectively, with 10 bases between them. Germline V gene data show CDR1 as SNHLY and CDR2 as FYNNEI. The CDR3 DNA reads as TGTGCCAGCAGTGGTCTCTGGAGCTCTGGAAACACCATATATTTT. Its protein product is CASSGLWSSGNTIYF.

The V gene is TRBV7-2, the J gene TRBJ2-5; D is unclear. This CDR3 has 13 residues. Deletions cut 2 bases from V and 5 bases from J, with 9 bases between. Germline V CDR1 and CDR2: SGHTA, FQGNSA. The CDR3 sequence is CASSLTQAETQYF. The CDR3 DNA reads TGTGCCAGCAGCTTAACCCAGGCGGAGACCCAGTACTTC.

This sequence joins TRBV2 and TRBJ2-1; 7 bases are a match to TRBD2. V shed 7 bases, J shed 16 bases, and the junction held 13 bases outside the gene matches. The CDR3 is 12 amino acids. The germline V gene encodes CDR1 SNHLY and CDR2 FYNNEI. DNA for the CDR3: TGTGCCAGCACGGGACCGGGGGGAGAGGGATTCTTC. Translated: CASTGPGGEGFF.

The V and J genes are TRBV4-1 and TRBJ2-1; D is perhaps TRBD2 (6 bases). The V end lost 1 base, the J end lost 0 bases, and 7 bases lay between the germline ends. The CDR3 loop spans 15 amino acids. Germline assignment: CDR1 MGHRA and CDR2 YSYEKL. The CDR3 is CASSQVGGSYNEQFF. CDR3 DNA sequence: TGCGCCAGCAGCCAAGTCGGGGGCTCCTACAATGAGCAGTTCTTC.

The chain combines TRBV4-3 with TRBJ2-2; 9 bases agree with TRBD2. Germline V lookup: CDR1 LGHNA, CDR2 YSLEER. The length of the CDR3 is 17 residues. V lost 0 bases and J lost 7; bases outside the gene matches: 9. CDR3 protein: CASSQDLAGGPFGELFF. The DNA of the CDR3 is TGCGCCAGCAGCCAAGATCTTGCGGGGGGGCCGTTCGGGGAGCTGTTTTTT.

This CDR3 is CASSIRGQETQYF. CDR3 nucleotides: TGTGCCAGCAGTATCAGGGGCCAAGAGACCCAGTACTTC. The chain uses TRBV28 and TRBJ2-5; a possible D gene is TRBD1 (6 bases). Germline assignment: CDR1 MDHEN and CDR2 SYDVKM. This CDR3 is built from 13 residues. Trimming stripped 5 bases from V and 1 base from J, with 8 bases between. Combining the CDR3 with reference TRBV28 and TRBJ2-5 gives the whole variable domain DVKVTQSSRYLVKRTGEKVFLECVQDMDHENMFWYRQDPGLGLRLIYFSYDVKMKEKGDIPEGYSVSREKKERFSLILESASTNQTSMYLCASSIRGQETQYFGPGTRLLVL.

The V call is TRBV5-1, the J call TRBJ2-7, with 10 bases lining up with TRBD2. Trimming at V came to 4 bases and at J to 2 bases, leaving 6 bases not matched to a gene. The germline V gene has CDR1 SGHRS and CDR2 YFSETQ. The CDR3 sequence is 15 residues long. The CDR3 nucleotides are TGCGCCAGCAGCCCGGTAGCGGGAGGTACCTACGAGCAGTACTTC. Translated, it gives CASSPVAGGTYEQYF.

The V gene is TRBV5-8, the J gene TRBJ1-5; D gene unclear. This CDR3 is 15 amino acids long. Germline V gives CDR1 SGHTS, CDR2 YDEGEE. Trimming took 3 bases from V and 6 from J, leaving 16 bases between them. DNA for the CDR3: TGTGCCAGCAGCTCCGGACTTACTGGTGGTCAGCCCCAGCATTTT. Its translation is CASSSGLTGGQPQHF.

J is TRBJ1-1 and V is TRBV2, with a possible D match to TRBD1 (6 bases). V shed 6 bases and J shed 0 bases, with 8 bases lying between them. Germline-derived CDR1 and CDR2 are SNHLY and FYNNEI. CDR3 length: 13 residues. Written as DNA, the CDR3 is TGTGCCAGCAGGCAGGGGATGAACACTGAAGCTTTCTTT. Translating gives CASRQGMNTEAFF.

The rearrangement links TRBV6-5 to TRBJ1-6; D remains ambiguous. In germline, CDR1 is MNHEY, CDR2 SVGAGI. The CDR3 loop spans 15 amino acids. V lost 2 bases, J lost 7 bases, and 12 bases lay in between. CDR3 coding DNA: TGTGCCAGCAGTTACGTTCGGGAGGTCAATTCACCCCTCCACTTT. Its translation is CASSYVREVNSPLHF.

V is TRBV25-1 and J is TRBJ2-3; TRBD1 matches at 7 bases. Germline V gene sequence: CDR1 MGHDK, CDR2 SYGVNS. This CDR3 has 16 amino acids. The V gene end was trimmed by 2 bases and the J gene end by 2 bases; junction bases not matched to a gene: 7. The CDR3 here is CASSESPDRDTDTQYF. CDR3 coding DNA: TGTGCCAGCAGTGAAAGCCCAGACAGGGACACAGATACGCAGTATTTT.

V gene TRBV5-1 combines with J gene TRBJ1-6, with 7 positions matching TRBD1. Germline-derived CDR1 and CDR2 are SGHRS and YFSETQ. The CDR3 runs to 14 residues. The junction had 7 bases not matched to a gene; V was cut back by 6 bases and J by 7 bases. CDR3 nucleotide sequence: TGCGCCAGCAACCCGGGACAGCCGAATTCACCCCTCCACTTT. Translating gives CASNPGQPNSPLHF.

The J gene is TRBJ1-5, the V gene TRBV4-1; D gene ambiguous. The CDR3 sequence is 16 residues long. Germline CDR1 MGHRA, CDR2 YSYEKL. Trimming pared 5 bases from V and 1 base from J, leaving 15 bases between. This CDR3 is CASSREGRASNQPQHF. The CDR3, as DNA: TGCGCCAGCAGCAGAGAAGGGCGGGCGAGCAATCAGCCCCAGCATTTT.

As DNA, the CDR3 is TGTGCTAGTGGTTCGACCGTTAGCGGGAGGGCTTACAATGAGCAGTTCTTC. This gives the protein CASGSTVSGRAYNEQFF. This chain uses TRBV12-5 with TRBJ2-1; TRBD2 aligns across 11 bases. The CDR3 consists of 17 residues. Germline CDR1 is LGHNT and CDR2 is FRNRAP. Trimming cost V 4 bases and J 4 bases; bases outside gene matches: 9. The full variable domain, in which reference TRBV12-5 and TRBJ2-1 provide the parts outside the CDR3, is DARVTQTPRHKVTEMGQEVTMRCQPILGHNTVFWYRQTMMQGLELLAYFRNRAPLDDSGMPKDRFSAEMPDATLATLKIQPSEPRDSAVYFCASGSTVSGRAYNEQFFGPGTRLTVL.

This chain uses TRBV15 with TRBJ1-2, with D possibly being TRBD1 (6 bases). Trimming shortened V by 8 bases and J by 4 bases, and 23 bases separated the two germline ends. The germline V gene encodes CDR1 LNHNV and CDR2 YYDKDF (reference sequence). This CDR3 region has 16 residues. The CDR3 region has the DNA TGTGCCACCTACGGGGTCAGGGGCCTAAGCGGCTATGGCTACACCTTC. It translates to CATYGVRGLSGYGYTF.